Listed below are T cell receptor beta chains from one sample, sequenced in a study of identical twins. Using its own MiXCR run on the 5' RACE reads, TCRdb lists one record per CDR3 protein. Here the sample spans hundreds of thousands of distinct CDR3 sequences, 8.6% being singletons. The same sample was also used in a study of yellow fever vaccine responses in identical twins.

The specimen sequenced was PBMCs. These receptors were collected from a woman younger than 30 in good health. Each CDR3 is given with its conserved first and last residue. A D gene is named only where the DNA matches it firmly. Not all rows give a size; the values are once, few, many and, for expanded clones, a class.

TGTGCCAGCAGTCCGGGGACATCTAGCAATCAGCCCCAGCATTTT,CASSPGTSSNQPQHF,few,.,TRBV28,TRBJ1-5
TGCAGTGCTAGCGGACAGGGGAATCGGAAGACCCAGTACTTC,CSASGQGNRKTQYF,.,TRBD1,TRBV20-1,TRBJ2-5
TGTGCCAGCAGCTTGGGGGACAGGGTGGACAACTTC,CASSLGDRVDNF,.,TRBD1,TRBV7-8,TRBJ2-7
TGTGCCAGCAGTTTACTCACACTGAGAACAGATGAGCAGTTCTTC,CASSLLTLRTDEQFF,few,.,TRBV27,TRBJ2-1
TGTGCCAGCAGCCAAGATTTACGGCGGGAGGGTTCCTACGAGCAGTACTTC,CASSQDLRREGSYEQYF,many,TRBD2,TRBV4-2,TRBJ2-7
TGTGCCAGCAGCTCGGGACTAGCGGGAGGTGAGCAGTTCTTC,CASSSGLAGGEQFF,.,TRBD2,TRBV7-2,TRBJ2-1
TGTGCCAGCAGCTGGGAGGATGGGGTCCAGACCCAGTACTTC,CASSWEDGVQTQYF,.,.,TRBV28,TRBJ2-5
TGTGCCAGCAGCTTAGACAGGGGGCGGTACCAAGAGACCCAGTACTTC,CASSLDRGRYQETQYF,.,TRBD1,TRBV7-9,TRBJ2-5
TGTGCCAGCAACCAACGTGTGGGGATCGGGGACTATGGCTACACCTTC,CASNQRVGIGDYGYTF,.,.,TRBV12-3/TRBV12-4,TRBJ1-2
TGTGCCAGCAGTCCCGGGACTAGCGGGAGGGATGAGCAGTTCTTC,CASSPGTSGRDEQFF,.,TRBD2,TRBV28,TRBJ2-1
TGCAGCGTTGAGGAGGCTAGCGGCTCCTACGAGCAGTACTTC,CSVEEASGSYEQYF,few,TRBD2,TRBV29-1,TRBJ2-7
TGCAGTGCTAGAGTTGAGGTGGGGCCTAACTACGAGCAGTACTTC,CSARVEVGPNYEQYF,many,.,TRBV20-1,TRBJ2-7
TGTGCCACCAGCAGAGATAGAGCGAGAGACGAGCAGTACTTC,CATSRDRARDEQYF,many,.,TRBV15,TRBJ2-7
TGTGCCAGCAGTTTGGGTGCGGAGGGGGGCCAAGAGACCCAGTACTTC,CASSLGAEGGQETQYF,few,.,TRBV12-3/TRBV12-4,TRBJ2-5
TGCAGTGCCATAAATTCTCAGAACGCTGATAAAAACATTCAGTACTTC,CSAINSQNADKNIQYF,few,.,TRBV20-1,TRBJ2-4
TGTGCCAGCAGATACTCGGGAGGGATGGATTCACCCCTCCACTTT,CASRYSGGMDSPLHF,few,.,TRBV3-1,TRBJ1-6
TGCGCCAGCAGCTTGCTGTGGGACAATGAGCAGTTCTTC,CASSLLWDNEQFF,many,.,TRBV5-1,TRBJ2-1
TGCAGTGCTAAAGCGCCCGATAGAGATACGCAGTATTTT,CSAKAPDRDTQYF,few,.,TRBV20-1,TRBJ2-3
TGCAGTGCTAGAGCAGGCGCTCTACCGAACACTGAAGCTTTCTTT,CSARAGALPNTEAFF,many,.,TRBV20-1,TRBJ1-1
TGTGCCAGCAGCTTATTCCCAGGGACTGGAAACACCATATATTTT,CASSLFPGTGNTIYF,few,.,TRBV7-9,TRBJ1-3
TGTGCCACCAGCAGTGGGACCGAACCCATACAGCCCCAGCATTTT,CATSSGTEPIQPQHF,few,.,TRBV15,TRBJ1-5
TGTGCCACCAGTGACATCCCCCCCATGGGCACCGGGGAGCTGTTTTTT,CATSDIPPMGTGELFF,few,.,TRBV24-1,TRBJ2-2
TGTGCCAGTAGTATAGGTCTAGCGATCGGCGAGCAGTTCTTC,CASSIGLAIGEQFF,.,.,TRBV19,TRBJ2-1
TGTGCCAGCAGCCAAGGAGTGACAATCAATCAGCCCCAGCATTTT,CASSQGVTINQPQHF,.,.,TRBV3-1,TRBJ1-5
TGTGCCACCACCGATCGGACAGGTTTGTGGGAGCAGTACTTC,CATTDRTGLWEQYF,.,TRBD1,TRBV6-1,TRBJ2-7
TGTGCCAGCAGCTTATCCTCCACTAACTACGAGCAGTACTTC,CASSLSSTNYEQYF,few,.,TRBV7-9,TRBJ2-7
TGCGGGATCAGGGGCCCCGGCTCCTATAATTCACCCCTCCACTTT,CGIRGPGSYNSPLHF,few,.,TRBV20-1,TRBJ1-6
TGCAGTGCTAGCTACCGAGACCGGGACAGGGGGAACTATGGCTACACCTTC,CSASYRDRDRGNYGYTF,.,TRBD1,TRBV20-1,TRBJ1-2
TGTGCCAGCAGCTCGGATTGGGGGGGACTGCAAGAGACCCAGTACTTC,CASSSDWGGLQETQYF,once,TRBD2,TRBV7-9,TRBJ2-5
TGTGCCAGCAGCTCTGGGACTAGCGGGGGGAATTCAGATACGCAGTATTTT,CASSSGTSGGNSDTQYF,.,TRBD2,TRBV7-9,TRBJ2-3
TGTGCCAGCAGCCAAGATCGGTTCCGGGACGAGCAGTACTTC,CASSQDRFRDEQYF,.,.,TRBV4-2,TRBJ2-7
TGTGCCAGCAGCCCTCCTGCTAGCGGAGAGACCCAGTACTTC,CASSPPASGETQYF,.,TRBD2,TRBV9,TRBJ2-5
TGCAGTGCTGAAAGGGGACTAGCGGGAGCCGGGGAGCTGTTTTTT,CSAERGLAGAGELFF,.,TRBD2,TRBV20-1,TRBJ2-2
TGTGCCAGCAGCTTAGCTCCGGGAGCCAACACCGGGGAGCTGTTTTTT,CASSLAPGANTGELFF,.,.,TRBV7-8,TRBJ2-2
TGCGCCAGCAGCTTGGTGGTGCGGGGGGTCCAAGGGACCCAGTACTTC,CASSLVVRGVQGTQYF,.,TRBD2,TRBV5-1,TRBJ2-5
TGTGCCAGCAGCTTAGAAGGGCGGGGCCGGGAGACCCAGTACTTC,CASSLEGRGRETQYF,.,.,TRBV11-2,TRBJ2-5
TGTGCCACCAGCAGAGAGTTTCCCGGGGAGCTGTTTTTT,CATSREFPGELFF,.,.,TRBV15,TRBJ2-2
TGTGCCAGCAGTTGGGCCACCACCTACGAGCAGTACTTC,CASSWATTYEQYF,few,.,TRBV27,TRBJ2-7
TGTGCCAGCAGTTCTACAGGTTTCGCTGGCAATGAGCAGTTCTTC,CASSSTGFAGNEQFF,.,.,TRBV6-2/TRBV6-3,TRBJ2-1
TGCGCCAGCAGCCCAGCGGGGTTCGCGGGGAATGAGAAGTTCTTC,CASSPAGFAGNEKFF,.,TRBD2,TRBV5-1,TRBJ2-1
TGTGCCAGCAGTGAAGGGACAGGGGTCTACGAGCAGTACTTC,CASSEGTGVYEQYF,many,TRBD1,TRBV25-1,TRBJ2-7
TGTGCCAGCAGCTTAGGTCCCCGTCGGGTTGGGGAGACCCAGTACTTC,CASSLGPRRVGETQYF,.,.,TRBV11-2,TRBJ2-5
TGCAGTGCTAAGTCGGGCGGGAGATACAATGAGCAGTTCTTC,CSAKSGGRYNEQFF,few,TRBD2,TRBV20-1,TRBJ2-1
TGCGCCAGCAGCTTGGAAAGCGAAAGAGTGGGTTTCTTC,CASSLESERVGFF,many,.,TRBV5-1,TRBJ2-1
TGTGCCACCAGTGACCCCCTTGGCCGACAGGGAGTTTTAGATACGCAGTATTTT,CATSDPLGRQGVLDTQYF,.,TRBD1,TRBV24-1,TRBJ2-3